Shown below are 15 T cell receptor beta chains from a single sample sequenced in a study of blood T cells in healthy people across ages. It was with a sample-barcoded 5' primer and a J-beta primer mix that a second PCR of roughly 6 to 12 cycles was run. TCRdb re-called the 5' RACE reads through MiXCR, storing one row per CDR3 protein. The sample has 2 million or so distinct CDR3 sequences; 40% to 55% are singletons. Sample: blood. The receptors come from a woman aged 40 to 50 in good health.

The V gene is TRBV6-6, the J gene TRBJ2-7; TRBD1 agrees at 11 bases. V lost 4 bases, J lost 6 bases, and 5 bases stayed unmatched. The germline V gene has CDR1 MNHNY and CDR2 SVGAGI (reference sequence). This CDR3 is 14 amino acids long. Written as DNA, the CDR3 is TGTGCCAGCAGTTCGACGGACAGGGGGCTCGAGCAGTACTTC. Amino acids: CASSSTDRGLEQYF.

The DNA for the CDR3 is TGTGCCAGCAGCCAAGTTCATCGTATCGGGGAGACCCAGTACTTC. It specifies CASSQVHRIGETQYF. The chain has TRBV14 and TRBJ2-5; no reliable D call. The V gene's germline CDR1 is SGHDN and CDR2 FVKESK. The CDR3 runs 15 residues. The V gene lost 1 base and the J gene lost 5 bases, with 14 bases spanning the gap.

The V call is TRBV2, the J call TRBJ2-3, with TRBD1 identical over 7 bases. V was pared by 8 bases and J by 2 bases, with 7 bases of the junction left unmatched. This CDR3 comprises 14 residues. CDR1 is SNHLY, CDR2 FYNNEI, per germline. The CDR3: CASQTTGPTDTQYF. CDR3 DNA: TGTGCCAGCCAAACGACAGGGCCCACAGATACGCAGTATTTT.

There are a few counts of this clonotype. This chain uses TRBV9 with TRBJ2-7; possibly TRBD1 or TRBD2 for D (5 bases each). Germline values: CDR1 SGDLS, CDR2 YYNGEE. The CDR3 runs 14 residues. Trimming took off 3 bases at V and 0 bases at J, with 10 bases between the two ends. CDR3 in DNA: TGTGCCAGCAGCGGCCGGGACGCCTCCTACGAGCAGTACTTC. Translation gives CASSGRDASYEQYF.

For the CDR3, the DNA is TGCAGCGTTGGGTCTACGACAGGGGGAAGTGGCTACACCTTC. Encoded protein: CSVGSTTGGSGYTF. The gene calls are TRBV29-1 and TRBJ1-2; the match to TRBD1 covers 9 bases. V was clipped by 4 bases and J by 7 bases; unmatched bases: 10. Germline CDR1 SQVTM, CDR2 ANQGSEA. This CDR3 has 14 amino acids.

This clonotype was found once. This chain uses TRBV27 with TRBJ1-4; TRBD1 matches 7 bases. The V gene's germline CDR1 is MNHEY and CDR2 SMNVEV (reference sequence). Trimming removed 6 bases from V and 4 bases from J; junction bases left unmatched: 8. This CDR3 has 15 amino acids. The CDR3: CASRRLTGNNEKLFF. The DNA for the CDR3 is TGTGCCAGCAGAAGGTTGACAGGGAATAATGAAAAACTGTTTTTT.

The gene calls are TRBV20-1 and TRBJ2-3, with 7 positions matching TRBD2. CDR1 and CDR2 (germline): DFQATT, SNEGSKA (reference sequence). Unmatched junction bases numbered 10, after V lost 1 base and J lost 0 bases. The CDR3 is made up of 17 amino acids. The chain's CDR3 is CSARVSGARSSTDTQYF. DNA of the CDR3: TGCAGTGCTAGAGTGAGCGGGGCGAGATCTAGCACAGATACGCAGTATTTT.

The sample holds a few counts of this clonotype. V usage is TRBV4-3 and J usage is TRBJ1-2; D uncertain. CDR1 is LGHNA, CDR2 YSLEER, per germline. V lost 0 bases to trimming and J lost 1 base, with 12 bases between them. The CDR3 runs 16 residues. CDR3 nucleotides: TGCGCCAGCAGCCAAGATCGAGACGGCTTTAACTATGGCTACACCTTC. Translated: CASSQDRDGFNYGYTF.

The J gene is TRBJ1-1, the V gene TRBV7-2; 7 bases align to TRBD1. CDR3 size: 15 residues. Germline V CDR1 and CDR2: SGHTA, FQGNSA. Trimming removed 9 bases from V and 2 bases from J; junction bases left unmatched: 12. The CDR3, as DNA: TGTGCCAGTAGCACAGGGGCCGTGGTTAACACTGAAGCTTTCTTT. This gives the protein CASSTGAVVNTEAFF.

This chain joins TRBV20-1 and TRBJ2-1; D not certain. Germline CDR1 DFQATT, CDR2 SNEGSKA (reference sequence). Trimming shortened V by 6 bases and J by 1 base, and 13 bases separated the two germline ends. This CDR3 has 14 amino acids. The CDR3 here is CSAHSLGSYNEQFF. The CDR3, as DNA: TGCAGTGCCCACTCCCTGGGGTCCTACAATGAGCAGTTCTTC.

This rearrangement joins TRBV5-6 to TRBJ2-5; no clear D gene. V lost 1 base and J 5 bases, leaving 24 bases between the germline ends. Germline assignment: CDR1 SGHDT and CDR2 YYEEEE. This CDR3 has 18 amino acids. The CDR3 DNA is TGTGCCAGCAGCTTGATCAAACAGAGTGGCTGGGGTTCGGAGACCCAGTACTTC. This codes for CASSLIKQSGWGSETQYF.

This clonotype was seen many times. The rearrangement joins TRBV29-1 to TRBJ2-1; 7 nucleotides match TRBD2. V trimming: 0 bases; J trimming: 8 bases; junction bases outside the gene matches: 10. In germline, CDR1 is SQVTM, CDR2 ANQGSEA. The length of the CDR3 is 15 residues. DNA for the CDR3: TGCAGCGTTGAAGAACTAGCGTCCCGGTGGTATGAGCAGTTCTTC. Protein: CSVEELASRWYEQFF.

This clonotype has only a few counts. V is TRBV7-9 and J is TRBJ2-7; perhaps TRBD2 as D (7 bases). The germline gives CDR1 SEHNR, CDR2 FQNEAQ (reference sequence). The CDR3 totals 13 residues. V lost 5 bases to trimming and J lost 9 bases, with 17 bases between them. The CDR3 DNA sequence: TGTGCCAGCAGCACACGAGGGGGGGAGGGGCAGTACTTC. Encoded protein: CASSTRGGEGQYF.

This clonotype has just a few counts. The J gene is TRBJ2-7, the V gene TRBV4-2; TRBD2 matches at 7 bases. The length of the CDR3 is 17 residues. V was clipped by 1 base and J by 6 bases; unmatched bases: 15. CDR1 is LGHNA, CDR2 YNFKEQ, per germline. CDR3 loop: CASSQARAGTTTLEQYF. DNA of the CDR3: TGTGCCAGCAGCCAAGCCCGAGCCGGGACTACCACCCTCGAGCAGTACTTC.

The V call is TRBV20-1, the J call TRBJ2-5; perhaps TRBD2 as D (6 bases). CDR3 length: 12 amino acids. Per the germline V gene, CDR1 is DFQATT and CDR2 is SNEGSKA (reference sequence). CDR3: CRPGGMQETQYF. DNA of the CDR3: TGCAGGCCCGGGGGAATGCAAGAGACCCAGTACTTC.